One sample yielded the 9 T cell receptor beta chains listed below, sequenced in a study of identical twins. MiXCR was run by TCRdb on the 5' RACE reads, yielding one entry per CDR3 protein. There are about 1.7 million distinct CDR3 sequences in the sample; around 33% occur only once, and under 0.35% lies in the top ten. What was sequenced was cord blood. The receptor source for this set is a newborn girl in good health.

With regard to this clonotype: At one boundary the junction diverges from the germline segment, which might be a read error. The chain carries TRBV6-6 and TRBJ1-5; D unresolved. The CDR3 has 17 amino acids. The germline V gene encodes CDR1 MNHNY and CDR2 SVGAGI (reference sequence). CDR3 sequence reads: CANSSRAFTHSNQPQHF. CDR3 in DNA: TGTGCCAACAGTTCCCGGGCTTTTACACATAGCAATCAGCCCCAGCATTTT.

The genes are TRBV2 and TRBJ2-1, with 10 bases lining up with TRBD1. The V gene's germline CDR1 is SNHLY and CDR2 FYNNEI. Trimming removed 6 bases from V and 4 bases from J; junction bases left unmatched: 6. The CDR3 sequence is 15 residues long. The CDR3 reads CASRSAGQGYNEQFF. The DNA of the CDR3 is TGTGCCAGCAGGTCGGCGGGACAGGGGTACAATGAGCAGTTCTTC. Using reference TRBV2 and TRBJ2-1 for the parts outside the CDR3, the full variable domain is EPEVTQTPSHQVTQMGQEVILRCVPISNHLYFYWYRQILGQKVEFLVSFYNNEISEKSEIFDDQFSVERPDGSNFTLKIRSTKLEDSAMYFCASRSAGQGYNEQFFGPGTRLTVL.

In this sample, this clonotype turned up a few times. The gene calls are TRBV20-1 and TRBJ2-3, with TRBD2 as a possible D gene (6 bases). Germline values: CDR1 DFQATT, CDR2 SNEGSKA (reference sequence). This CDR3 spans 14 amino acids. V lost 0 bases, J lost 4 bases, and 11 bases lay in between. CDR3 DNA: TGCAGTGCTAGAGACGGGAGAGGGGCAGATACGCAGTATTTT. Translated: CSARDGRGADTQYF.

Points on this clonotype: It is likely a read error, because the conserved phenylalanine at the end of the CDR3 is missing. V usage is TRBV20-1 and J usage is TRBJ2-7; maybe TRBD2 (5 bases). The germline V and J ends were trimmed by 4 bases and 3 bases, with 13 bases remaining between them. Germline CDR1 and CDR2: DFQATT and SNEGSKA (reference sequence). The CDR3 is 13 residues long. The CDR3 loop reads CSAMNGNHYEQYL. The CDR3 nucleotides read TGCAGTGCTATGAACGGGAACCACTACGAGCAGTACTTA.

The rearrangement links TRBV28 to TRBJ2-7; D tentatively reads TRBD1 or TRBD2 (5 bases each). The CDR3 totals 16 residues. Trimming took off 1 base at V and 2 bases at J, with 15 bases between the two ends. Per germline, CDR1 MDHEN and CDR2 SYDVKM. CDR3 nucleotide sequence: TGTGCCAGCAGTTTATTAGGGGAAGGGGACCCCTACGAGCAGTACTTC. As protein: CASSLLGEGDPYEQYF. Full variable domain (remainder filled in from reference TRBV28 and TRBJ2-7): DVKVTQSSRYLVKRTGEKVFLECVQDMDHENMFWYRQDPGLGLRLIYFSYDVKMKEKGDIPEGYSVSREKKERFSLILESASTNQTSMYLCASSLLGEGDPYEQYFGPGTRLTVT.

V and J are TRBV27 and TRBJ1-6; D perhaps matches TRBD1 (6 bases). With 3 bases removed from V and 6 bases from J, the gap between germline ends came to 24 bases. CDR3 length equals 19 residues. CDR1 MNHEY and CDR2 SMNVEV come from the germline V gene (reference sequence). The CDR3 DNA is TGTGCCAGCAGTTTCGGGAATACTGAATCCGGCAGGGGTAATTCACCCCTCCACTTT. This sequence encodes CASSFGNTESGRGNSPLHF.

J is TRBJ2-7 and V is TRBV20-1; the match to TRBD2 covers 9 bases. Germline trimming cut 8 bases from V and 7 bases from J; bases unmatched to any gene: 12. The germline V gene has CDR1 DFQATT and CDR2 SNEGSKA (reference sequence). The CDR3 spans 13 residues. CDR3 amino acids: CSTLSGSGNEQYF. CDR3 in DNA: TGCAGTACCCTTAGCGGGAGTGGCAATGAGCAGTACTTC.

This chain uses TRBV2 with TRBJ2-7; 8 nucleotides match TRBD1. The J segment lost 2 bases and the V segment lost 7 bases, leaving 7 bases of the junction unmatched. The CDR3 consists of 14 residues. Germline lookup yields CDR1 SNHLY and CDR2 FYNNEI. CDR3 coding DNA: TGTGCCAGCATCCGGGACAGGTCCCCCTACGAGCAGTACTTC. Translation gives CASIRDRSPYEQYF.

A few counts support this clonotype. The CDR3 DNA sequence: TGTGCCAGCAGCTTAGACGACAGGGTTGGCTACACCTTC. Translating gives CASSLDDRVGYTF. V and J are TRBV13 and TRBJ1-2, with 7 bases that match TRBD1. Germline V gene lookup returns CDR1 PRHDT and CDR2 FYEKMQ (reference sequence). The trim removed 1 base at V and 7 bases at J, leaving 3 bases unmatched. The CDR3 has 13 amino acids.